The rows below give T cell receptor beta chains drawn from one sample of a study of blood T cell repertoires in COVID-19. Repertoires were generated with immunoSEQ multiplex PCR, while TCRdb's copy carries only in-frame clones and drops some. The sample lists more than 200,000 clones, about nine tenths seen once, with more than 5.5% in the top ten. Sequenced input: peripheral blood. The source is an elderly man with acute or convalescent COVID-19. CDR3s include the opening cysteine and the closing phenylalanine or tryptophan. The D gene is left open where the match is weak. Part of the rows lack a size; the others show once, few, many or a class for expanded clones.

clone size	V gene	J gene	D gene	CDR3 DNA	CDR3 protein
once	TRBV15	TRBJ2-1	TRBD2	TGTGCCACCAGCTCCCGCCGGGTGCAGGGAGGGGTGAATGAGCAGTTCTTC	CATSSRRVQGGVNEQFF
once	TRBV18	TRBJ2-7	-	TGTGCCAGCTCACTCGCGCAGGAACTTGGGTCCTACGAGCAGTACTTC	CASSLAQELGSYEQYF
-	TRBV19	TRBJ1-4	-	TGTGCCAGTAGTATCGGCCGGGTAGCTAATGAAAAACTGTTTTTT	CASSIGRVANEKLFF
-	TRBV7-9	TRBJ1-4	-	TGTGCCAGCAGCCTGGACCAGACAGGAGATAATGAAAAACTGTTTTTT	CASSLDQTGDNEKLFF
-	TRBV11-3	TRBJ2-5	TRBD2	TGTGCCAGCAGCTTAGGTGACAGCGGGAGCAGGGAGACCCAGTACTTC	CASSLGDSGSRETQYF
-	TRBV5-1	TRBJ2-7	-	TGCGCCAGCAGCCCGCTGACTGGACAGATCTACGAGCAGTACTTC	CASSPLTGQIYEQYF
-	TRBV5-1	TRBJ2-2	TRBD1	TGCGCCAGCAGCGGTCGACAGGGATCGACCGGGGAGCTGTTTTTT	CASSGRQGSTGELFF
-	TRBV18	TRBJ2-5	-	TGTGCCAGCTCATCCGGACAGAAAGAGACCCAGTACTTC	CASSSGQKETQYF
-	TRBV6-4	TRBJ1-2	-	TGTGCCAGCAGTGTTGCAGCGGGTTCTTCCTATGGCTACACCTTC	CASSVAAGSSYGYTF
-	TRBV5-1	TRBJ2-5	-	TGCGCCAGCAGACCAGGGGTCCCGGAGGAGACCCAGTACTTC	CASRPGVPEETQYF
-	TRBV7-2	TRBJ1-5	TRBD1	TGTGCCAGCAGCCGGGACAGGGGGAATCAGCCCCAGCATTTT	CASSRDRGNQPQHF
-	TRBV18	TRBJ1-1	TRBD1	TGTGCCAGCTCACCGGCGACAGGGAGTATAAACACTGAAGCTTTCTTT	CASSPATGSINTEAFF
-	TRBV5-8	TRBJ1-1	-	TGTGCCAGCAGCTTCGTTTCCCTCGGGGCTTTCTTT	CASSFVSLGAFF
-	TRBV15	TRBJ2-4	-	TGTGCCACCAGCAGCCCGATAGGAACAGGGAAGAAGCAAAACATTCAGTACTTC	CATSSPIGTGKKQNIQYF
-	TRBV7-9	TRBJ2-1	-	TGTGCCAGCAGCGCCAGGGTTTGGGGCTCCTACAATGAGCAGTTCTTC	CASSARVWGSYNEQFF
once	TRBV27	TRBJ2-4	TRBD1	TGTGCCAGCAGTTTAAGGGCGGGACAGGGCTACCACAAGGGCAAAAACATTCAGTACTTC	CASSLRAGQGYHKGKNIQYF
-	TRBV28	TRBJ1-2	TRBD1	TGTGCCAGCAGTTCAGATCCGGGACAGCCTCCCTATCATGGCTACACCTTC	CASSSDPGQPPYHGYTF
-	TRBV5-1	TRBJ2-3	-	TGCGCCAGCACGCAAGGGGGAGCGACAGATACGCAGTATTTT	CASTQGGATDTQYF
-	TRBV28	TRBJ2-5	TRBD1	TGTGCCAGCAGTTTAGGGACAGGGCCGCAGACCCAGTACTTC	CASSLGTGPQTQYF
-	TRBV19	TRBJ2-2	TRBD2	TGTGCCAGTAGTATAGATTCCAGCGGGAGTAGGAGCACCGGGGAGCTGTTTTTT	CASSIDSSGSRSTGELFF
-	TRBV5-1	TRBJ1-5	-	TGCGCCAGCAGCCCGGGGCCGGGAGGGAATCAGCCCCAGCATTTT	CASSPGPGGNQPQHF
few	TRBV4-3	TRBJ2-2	-	TGCGCCAGCAGCCAAGATAGGACTTATGCGGTCGGGGAGCTGTTTTTT	CASSQDRTYAVGELFF
-	TRBV5-4	TRBJ2-7	TRBD1	TGTGCCAGCAGCTTGGTCTCCAGGGGGCGGATCGAGCAGTACTTC	CASSLVSRGRIEQYF
-	TRBV19	TRBJ1-2	-	TGTGCCAGTAGTTCATACCCGGGGAACTATGGCTACACCTTC	CASSSYPGNYGYTF
-	TRBV3-1/TRBV3-2	TRBJ1-2	-	TGTGCCAGCAGCTACGCCGACAGGAACTCTCATGGCTACACCTTC	CASSYADRNSHGYTF
-	TRBV5-4	TRBJ2-3	TRBD2	TGTGCCAGCAGCTTAAGCGGGAGTAGCACAGATACGCAGTATTTT	CASSLSGSSTDTQYF
-	TRBV7-2	TRBJ1-2	-	TGTGCCAGCAGCTTAGCGCTTCAGATTTATGGCTACACCTTC	CASSLALQIYGYTF
few	TRBV25-1	TRBJ2-3	TRBD2	TGTGCCAGCAGTGGTTTGCCTTGGACTAGAAATAGGACAGATACGCAGTATTTT	CASSGLPWTRNRTDTQYF
-	TRBV24-1	TRBJ2-7	TRBD1	TGTGCCACCAGTGAGACAGGGAGCGGATCCTACGAGCAGTACTTC	CATSETGSGSYEQYF
-	TRBV28	TRBJ2-5	-	TGTGCCAGCAGTTTTGAGGGCGGGGCAGAAGAGACCCAGTACTTC	CASSFEGGAEETQYF
-	TRBV11-3	TRBJ1-1	-	TGTGCCAGCAGCTCCCGACTTAGTAGTGTAACTGAAGCTTTCTTT	CASSSRLSSVTEAFF
-	TRBV7-2	TRBJ1-1	-	TGTGCCAGCAGCTTATCTGGGGGGGGAGAGACTTTCTTT	CASSLSGGGETFF
-	TRBV2	TRBJ2-7	-	TGTGCCAGCAGTGGGTCGGGTTCCCACGAGCAGTACTTC	CASSGSGSHEQYF
-	TRBV5-4	TRBJ2-1	TRBD1	TGTGCCAGCAGCTTCCTTACAGGGGGCGCCTTCAATGAGCAGTTCTTC	CASSFLTGGAFNEQFF
-	TRBV2	TRBJ2-7	TRBD1	TGTGCCAGCAGTGATATTAGGACAGGGGTAGAGGAGCAGTACTTC	CASSDIRTGVEEQYF
-	TRBV5-1	TRBJ2-7	-	TGCGCCAGCAGCTGGCAGGGCAGCAGTACCTACGAGCAGTACTTC	CASSWQGSSTYEQYF
-	TRBV18	TRBJ1-5	-	TGTGCCAGCTCGCCCGGGATGGAAGATGGCCGCCAGCATTTT	CASSPGMEDGRQHF
-	TRBV5-5	TRBJ1-1	-	TGTGCCAGCAGCTTGGAACCGGGAGCCAACACTGAAGCTTTCTTT	CASSLEPGANTEAFF
-	TRBV19	TRBJ1-4	-	TGTGCCAGTAGTACCCGGGACACGGCTAATGAAAAACTGTTTTTT	CASSTRDTANEKLFF
-	TRBV5-1	TRBJ2-4	TRBD2	TGCGCCAGCAGCTTGGGGGCTAGCGGGAGAAGTATGGCCAAAAACATTCAGTACTTC	CASSLGASGRSMAKNIQYF
-	TRBV15	TRBJ2-3	-	TGTGCCACCACCCGTCCCCACGGTACGCAGTATTTT	CATTRPHGTQYF
-	TRBV6-1	TRBJ2-3	TRBD1	TGTGCCAGCAGTGACGGACAGGGTACTAGCACAGATACGCAGTATTTT	CASSDGQGTSTDTQYF
-	TRBV24-1	TRBJ2-1	-	TGTGCCACCAGTGATACCACAACAGGGAACAATGAGCAGTTCTTC	CATSDTTTGNNEQFF
-	TRBV6-1	TRBJ2-2	TRBD2	TGTGCCAGCAGTGAGGCCGGGACTAGCGGGACCGGGGAGCTGTTTTTT	CASSEAGTSGTGELFF
-	TRBV5-1	TRBJ1-4	-	TGCGCCAGCAGCCGTCGGGACACAAATGAAAAACTGTTTTTT	CASSRRDTNEKLFF
-	TRBV7-2	TRBJ1-4	TRBD1	TGTGCCAGCAGCCTGGGGACAGGGATCTCTCTTGAGGAAAAACTGTTTTTT	CASSLGTGISLEEKLFF
-	TRBV10-2	TRBJ2-5	TRBD2	TGCGCCAGCTCTGTGAGCGGGAGGGCCGCAGAGACCCAGTACTTC	CASSVSGRAAETQYF
-	TRBV18	TRBJ1-2	-	TGTGCCAGCTCTCTCGAACTCCGGACTGGGGGCTACACCTTC	CASSLELRTGGYTF
-	TRBV21-1	TRBJ2-7	-	TGTGCCAGCAGCAAAGTTACGCGGGAGGGCCCGGACTCCTTCTACGAGCAGTACTTC	CASSKVTREGPDSFYEQYF
few	TRBV19	TRBJ1-5	TRBD1	TGTGCCAGTAGTACCTCTCGGACAGGGGACTCTTATAGCAATCAGCCCCAGCATTTT	CASSTSRTGDSYSNQPQHF
few	TRBV5-1	TRBJ1-2	TRBD1	TGCGCCAGCAGCCGAGCCGGGACAGCTAACTATGGCTACACCTTC	CASSRAGTANYGYTF
-	TRBV6-6	TRBJ1-6	TRBD1	TGTGCCAGCAGTTTCGGGACAGGAAGTTCACCCCTCCACTTT	CASSFGTGSSPLHF
-	TRBV10-3	TRBJ2-1	TRBD2	TGTGCCATCAGTGGTTCCCCCCTAGCGGGAGGGATCAATGAGCAGTTCTTC	CAISGSPLAGGINEQFF
-	TRBV3-1/TRBV3-2	TRBJ2-4	-	TGTGCCAGCAGCCAAGGGGGGGTGAACATTCAGTACTTC	CASSQGGVNIQYF
-	TRBV7-2	TRBJ2-7	TRBD1	TGTGCCACCACTTCCTGGGAGCCTAACAGGGGGCAAGAGCAGTACTTC	CATTSWEPNRGQEQYF